The 10 T cell receptor beta chains in this list originate from one sample, sequenced in a study of T cell changes during pregnancy in multiple sclerosis. The method was immunoSEQ multiplex PCR; TCRdb's version includes in-frame clones alone and lacks a portion of them. The sample holds 35,000 to 50,000 clones, 89% seen once. The sequenced sample was CD4+ T cells from peripheral blood mononuclear cells, obtained in the first trimester of pregnancy. The receptors stem from a female donor with multiple sclerosis, enrolled in a pregnancy study.

V gene TRBV28 combines with J gene TRBJ1-5; 9 nucleotides agree with TRBD1. Trimming at V came to 6 bases and at J to 7 bases, leaving 7 bases not matched to a gene. The CDR3 runs 14 residues. The V gene's germline CDR1 is MDHEN and CDR2 SYDVKM. The CDR3 loop is CASRGQGTRQPQHF. As DNA, the CDR3 is TGTGCCAGCAGAGGACAGGGGACACGACAGCCCCAGCATTTT.

The table lists this clone with a count of one. The chain links TRBV5-1 to TRBJ2-7, with 11 bases matching TRBD2. The J segment lost 2 bases and the V segment lost 6 bases, leaving 13 bases of the junction unmatched. The CDR3 runs 17 residues. The germline V gene encodes CDR1 SGHRS and CDR2 YFSETQ. The CDR3 sequence: CASKTGTSGRPPYEQYF. In DNA form, the CDR3 reads TGCGCCAGCAAAACCGGGACTAGCGGACGGCCTCCCTACGAGCAGTACTTC. The whole variable domain, remainder taken from reference TRBV5-1 and TRBJ2-7, is KAGVTQTPRYLIKTRGQQVTLSCSPISGHRSVSWYQQTPGQGLQFLFEYFSETQRNKGNFPGRFSGRQFSNSRSEMNVSTLELGDSALYLCASKTGTSGRPPYEQYFGPGTRLTVT.

The V gene is TRBV5-5, the J gene TRBJ2-7; D might be TRBD2 (5 bases). This CDR3 has 14 residues. V dropped 4 bases and J dropped 3 bases, with 14 bases sitting between them. The V gene's germline CDR1 is SGHKS and CDR2 YYEKEE (reference sequence). The CDR3 nucleotides read TGTGCCAGCAGCACTTGGCTAACTAGCTACGAGCAGTACTTC. Its protein product is CASSTWLTSYEQYF.

The rearrangement uses TRBV4-3 and TRBJ2-7; no firm D call. The CDR3 totals 13 residues. Per the germline V gene, CDR1 is LGHNA and CDR2 is YSLEER. The V end was cut by 0 bases, the J end by 4 bases, with 7 bases between. DNA of the CDR3: TGCGCCAGCAGCCAAGATTCTCGGTACGAGCAGTACTTC. As protein: CASSQDSRYEQYF.

The chain combines TRBV28 with TRBJ2-7, with D tentatively TRBD1 (8 bases). CDR3 length: 14 residues. Trimming removed 8 bases at V and 5 bases at J, with 19 bases between. In germline, CDR1 is MDHEN, CDR2 SYDVKM. In DNA, the CDR3 is TGTGCCAGCCGACAGACAGGGGAGGGCCACGAGCAGTACTTC. The encoded protein is CASRQTGEGHEQYF.

The V call is TRBV11-3, the J call TRBJ2-2; 8 bases map to TRBD1. V shed 2 bases, J shed 5 bases, and the junction held 4 bases outside the gene matches. Germline V gives CDR1 SGHNT, CDR2 YENEEA. This CDR3 is 15 amino acids long. Here the CDR3 reads CASSLFTGGTGELFF. As DNA, the CDR3 is TGTGCCAGCAGCTTATTTACAGGGGGAACCGGGGAGCTGTTTTTT.

The J gene is TRBJ2-7, the V gene TRBV2; 9 positions match TRBD1. J lost 6 bases, V lost 1 base, and 1 base had no gene match. Germline V gene lookup returns CDR1 SNHLY and CDR2 FYNNEI. The CDR3 length is 13 residues. The CDR3 DNA sequence: TGTGCCAGCAGTGAAGACAGGGGGCTCGAGCAGTACTTC. It yields the protein CASSEDRGLEQYF.

V usage is TRBV7-6 and J usage is TRBJ2-2; TRBD2 agrees at 7 bases. There are 15 residues in the CDR3. The trim removed 3 bases at V and 7 bases at J, leaving 8 bases unmatched. Looked up from germline, CDR1 is SGHVS and CDR2 is FNYEAQ. CDR3 DNA sequence: TGTGCCAGCAGCTTTGGAAGCGGGATAGGCGGGGAGCTGTTTTTT. Residues: CASSFGSGIGGELFF.

The V call is TRBV4-2, the J call TRBJ2-3, with D hard to call. Germline CDR1 is LGHNA and CDR2 is YNFKEQ. Between the trimmed V and J ends, which lost 0 bases and 11 bases, there was a span of 12 bases. The CDR3 loop spans 13 amino acids. DNA of the CDR3: TGTGCCAGCAGCCAAGATTCAGGCAAAGTGCAGTATTTT. Translating gives CASSQDSGKVQYF.

The chain combines TRBV12-5 with TRBJ1-1; no definite D call. Germline V CDR1 and CDR2: LGHNT, FRNRAP. The CDR3 is 15 amino acids. The V end was cut by 5 bases, the J end by 1 base, with 14 bases between. The CDR3 region is CASGLRAAKNTEAFF. The CDR3 nucleotides read TGTGCTAGTGGTCTGAGGGCAGCTAAGAACACTGAAGCTTTCTTT.